This T cell receptor (beta chain) was sequenced for a study of TIL therapy for anti-PD-1-resistant metastatic lung cancer. The overall study: Patients then received nivolumab; progressors got lymphodepletion, TIL and IL-2. Median patient age was 54, ranging roughly 38-85 years.

Time point of the sample: pre-treatment sample, taken before nivolumab and TIL therapy. Stage 4 NSCLC adults joined between late 2017 and 2020. Sequencing used immunoSEQ v3. Sequencing was performed with immunoSEQ multiplex PCR; in TCRdb, only in-frame clones are kept and a portion is missing. This sample has about 50,000 clones, with approximately 79% found just once. Per germline, CDR1 KGHSH and CDR2 LQKENI. The V end lost 6 bases, the J end lost 6 bases, and 29 bases lay between the germline ends. This CDR3 is built from 19 residues. Material: blood, obtained at baseline. The TCR sequence derives from a woman between 30 and 80 years old with non-small cell lung cancer. The chain couples TRBV18 to TRBJ1-4, with D perhaps TRBD1 (6 bases). This CDR3 is CASSLSISGGRSTDEKLFF. DNA for the CDR3: TGTGCCAGCTCCCTCAGTATATCGGGGGGCAGAAGTACGGATGAAAAACTGTTTTTT.